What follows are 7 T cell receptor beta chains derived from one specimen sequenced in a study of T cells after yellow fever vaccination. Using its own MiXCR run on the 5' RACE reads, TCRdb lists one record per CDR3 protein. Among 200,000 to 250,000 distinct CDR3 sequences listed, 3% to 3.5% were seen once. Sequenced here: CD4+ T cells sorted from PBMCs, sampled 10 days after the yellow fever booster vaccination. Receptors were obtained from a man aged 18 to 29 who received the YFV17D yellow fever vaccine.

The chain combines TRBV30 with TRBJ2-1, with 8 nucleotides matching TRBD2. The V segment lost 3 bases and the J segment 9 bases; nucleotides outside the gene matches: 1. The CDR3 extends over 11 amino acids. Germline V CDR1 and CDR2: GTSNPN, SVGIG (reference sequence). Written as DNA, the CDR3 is TGTGCCTGGAGCGGGGGGGGTGAGCAGTTCTTC. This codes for CAWSGGGEQFF.

The DNA for the CDR3 is TGTGCCAGCAGCCTAACGACGATAGGGGGTCAGCCCCAGCATTTT. Its translation is CASSLTTIGGQPQHF. The rearrangement links TRBV7-2 to TRBJ1-5; possible D gene TRBD1, 6 bases. Germline V gives CDR1 SGHTA, CDR2 FQGNSA. The V end was cut by 5 bases, the J end by 6 bases, with 17 bases between. The CDR3 is made up of 15 amino acids.

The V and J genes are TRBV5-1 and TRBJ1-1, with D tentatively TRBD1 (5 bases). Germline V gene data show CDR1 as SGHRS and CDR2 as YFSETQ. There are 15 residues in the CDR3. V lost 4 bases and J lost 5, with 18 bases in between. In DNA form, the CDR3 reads TGCGCCAGCAGCCCAAGGACACCGAGGGAAACTGAAGCTTTCTTT. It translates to CASSPRTPRETEAFF.

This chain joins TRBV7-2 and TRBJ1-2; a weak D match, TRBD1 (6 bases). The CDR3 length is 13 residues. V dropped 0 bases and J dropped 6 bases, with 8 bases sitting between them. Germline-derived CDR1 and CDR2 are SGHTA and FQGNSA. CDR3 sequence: CASSLAQGHGYTF. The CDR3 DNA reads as TGTGCCAGCAGCTTAGCGCAGGGGCATGGCTACACCTTC.

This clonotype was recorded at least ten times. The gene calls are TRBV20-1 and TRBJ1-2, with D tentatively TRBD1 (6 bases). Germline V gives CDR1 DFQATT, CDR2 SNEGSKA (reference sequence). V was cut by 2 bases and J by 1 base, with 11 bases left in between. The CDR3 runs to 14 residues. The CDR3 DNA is TGCAGTGCTAGAAGGACAGACCTTAACTATGGCTACACCTTC. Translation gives CSARRTDLNYGYTF.

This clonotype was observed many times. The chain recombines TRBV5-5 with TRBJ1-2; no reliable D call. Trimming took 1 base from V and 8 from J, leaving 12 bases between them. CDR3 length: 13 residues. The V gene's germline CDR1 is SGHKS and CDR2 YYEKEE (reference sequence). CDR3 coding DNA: TGTGCCAGCAGCTTGTCCGCAGCTGGGGGCTACACCTTC. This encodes CASSLSAAGGYTF.

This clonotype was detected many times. DNA of the CDR3: TGTGCCAGCTCACCACCGTTGGTTTACAGGGAGTGGGGGGATTATGAAGCTTTCTTT. Its protein product is CASSPPLVYREWGDYEAFF. This sequence joins TRBV18 and TRBJ1-1; maybe TRBD1 (6 bases). Germline assignment: CDR1 KGHSH and CDR2 LQKENI. This CDR3 spans 19 amino acids. Trimming left V 0 bases short and J 7 bases short, with 27 bases between. Together with reference TRBV18 and TRBJ1-1, the CDR3 gives the full variable domain: NAGVMQNPRHLVRRRGQEARLRCSPMKGHSHVYWYRQLPEEGLKFMVYLQKENIIDESGMPKERFSAEFPKEGPSILRIQQVVRGDSAAYFCASSPPLVYREWGDYEAFFGQGTRLTVV.